This T cell receptor (beta chain) was identified in a study of CD4+ T cells in melanoma. Study findings and constraints: CD8+ T cell, macrophage and B cell function reportedly correlated with neoantigen-specific CD4+ T cells. Diverse differentiation states were reported for melanoma neoantigen-specific CD4+ T cells.

The table came from immunoSEQ multiplex PCR; TCRdb's copy has only in-frame clones and leaves some out. The sample carries about 140,000 clones, nearly 95% recorded once. The V and J ends lost 5 bases and 5 bases respectively, with 14 bases between them. Germline CDR1 SGHRS, CDR2 YFSETQ. The CDR3 runs to 15 residues. Notes on this clone: Its antigen is still unknown.

The chain is built from TRBV5-1 and TRBJ1-6; tentatively, D is TRBD1 (5 bases). The clonotype originates from a human donor with melanoma. In nucleotides, the CDR3 is TGCGCCAGCAGTTCGATCGGGGGTGATAATTCACCCCTCCACTTT. It is translated as CASSSIGGDNSPLHF.